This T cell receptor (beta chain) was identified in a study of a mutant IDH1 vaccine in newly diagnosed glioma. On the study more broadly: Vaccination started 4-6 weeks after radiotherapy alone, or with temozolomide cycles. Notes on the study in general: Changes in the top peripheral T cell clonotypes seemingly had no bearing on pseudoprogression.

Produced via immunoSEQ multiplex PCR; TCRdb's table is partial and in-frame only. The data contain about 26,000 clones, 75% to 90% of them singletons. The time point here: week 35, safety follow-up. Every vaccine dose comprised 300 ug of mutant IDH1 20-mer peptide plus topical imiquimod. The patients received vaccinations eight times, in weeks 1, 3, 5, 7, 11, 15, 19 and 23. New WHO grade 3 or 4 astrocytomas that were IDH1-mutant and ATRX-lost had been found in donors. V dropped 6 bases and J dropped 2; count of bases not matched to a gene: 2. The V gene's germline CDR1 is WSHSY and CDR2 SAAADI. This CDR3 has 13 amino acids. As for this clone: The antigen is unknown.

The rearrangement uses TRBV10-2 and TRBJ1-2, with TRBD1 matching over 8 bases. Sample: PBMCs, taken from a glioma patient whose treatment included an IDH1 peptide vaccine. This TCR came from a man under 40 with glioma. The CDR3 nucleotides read TGCGCCAGCAGCCGGACAGGGAACTATGGCTACACCTTC. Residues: CASSRTGNYGYTF.